These 20 T cell receptor beta chains were sequenced from one sample in a study of cytomegalovirus exposure and HLA in healthy donors. PCR amplification relied on 60 Vbeta primers (plus 13 Jbeta primers). Repertoires were generated with immunoSEQ multiplex PCR, while TCRdb's copy carries only in-frame clones and drops some. The sample consists of roughly 130,000 clones, about 80% of them appearing once. The material sequenced was PBMCs. The receptors were sampled from a male donor in good health and CMV-seronegative.

The rearrangement joins TRBV6-5 to TRBJ2-7; 9 positions agree with TRBD1. This CDR3 region has 15 residues. Germline CDR1 is MNHEY and CDR2 is SVGAGI. The ends lost 4 bases at V and 5 bases at J; junction bases unmatched: 9. The DNA for the CDR3 is TGTGCCAGCAGTTCTCTCACGGGACAGGGCCACGAGCAGTACTTC. Amino acids: CASSSLTGQGHEQYF.

The chain has TRBV29-1 and TRBJ2-5, with D possibly matching TRBD2 (5 bases). The germline V gene has CDR1 SQVTM and CDR2 ANQGSEA. This CDR3 comprises 14 residues. V lost 6 bases and J lost 5, with 19 bases in between. The CDR3 DNA sequence: TGCAGCGTGTCGAGGGATTCCCTGGGGGAGACCCAGTACTTC. Protein sequence: CSVSRDSLGETQYF.

The gene calls are TRBV9 and TRBJ2-2, with 9 bases lining up with TRBD2. V lost 1 base to trimming and J lost 2 bases; unmatched junction nucleotides: 6. Germline V CDR1 and CDR2: SGDLS, YYNGEE. CDR3 length: 17 amino acids. The CDR3 sequence: CASSVLGGGVNTGELFF. CDR3 bases: TGTGCCAGCAGCGTATTAGGCGGGGGGGTCAACACCGGGGAGCTGTTTTTT.

The chain is built from TRBV30 and TRBJ1-2; 8 positions agree with TRBD1. The CDR3 loop spans 14 amino acids. CDR1 and CDR2 (germline): GTSNPN, SVGIG (reference sequence). V was pared by 0 bases and J by 6 bases, with 6 bases of the junction left unmatched. This CDR3 is CAWSVIVDRDGYTF. The CDR3 region has the DNA TGTGCCTGGAGTGTAATAGTGGACAGGGATGGCTACACCTTC.

This clone has just a few counts. The chain uses TRBV2 and TRBJ1-5; weak D call: TRBD1 (5 bases). Germline values: CDR1 SNHLY, CDR2 FYNNEI. Trimming cost V 7 bases and J 2 bases, with 12 bases left between them. This CDR3 comprises 14 residues. CDR3: CASMGGSGNQPQHF. The CDR3 nucleotides read TGTGCCAGCATGGGGGGGTCAGGCAATCAGCCCCAGCATTTT.

This clone was recorded only once. The V and J genes are TRBV10-2 and TRBJ2-4; a weak D match, TRBD1 (6 bases). Germline values: CDR1 WSHSY, CDR2 SAAADI. Trimming took off 8 bases at V and 8 bases at J, with 16 bases between the two ends. The CDR3 is 13 amino acids. The CDR3 DNA reads as TGCGCCAGCCAGACAGGCGGGTGGGACATTCAGTACTTC. This translates into CASQTGGWDIQYF.

This chain connects TRBV5-1 to TRBJ2-7; perhaps TRBD2 as D (6 bases). Germline CDR1 SGHRS, CDR2 YFSETQ. Trimming cost V 0 bases and J 5 bases, with 15 bases left between them. The CDR3 is 15 residues long. Here the CDR3 reads CASSLEVAEEDEQYF. The CDR3 DNA sequence: TGCGCCAGCAGCTTGGAAGTAGCGGAAGAAGACGAGCAGTACTTC.

The rearrangement joins TRBV19 to TRBJ2-1; TRBD1 matches at 7 bases. The CDR3 sequence is 14 residues long. In germline, CDR1 is LNHDA, CDR2 SQIVND (reference sequence). Trimming cost V 5 bases and J 4 bases; bases outside gene matches: 5. CDR3: CASSYAQGYNEQFF. For the CDR3, the DNA is TGTGCCAGTAGTTATGCACAGGGGTACAATGAGCAGTTCTTC.

This chain links TRBV2 with TRBJ2-5; TRBD2 might be the D (7 bases). The J call is uncertain, as TRBJ2-7 better fits the DNA end. This CDR3 contains 12 residues. The V gene's germline CDR1 is SNHLY and CDR2 FYNNEI. CDR3 DNA sequence: TGTGCCAGCAGAGGGGGGGCCTACGAGCAGTACTTC. Encoded protein: CASRGGAYEQYF.

This clone was picked up one time. The chain is built from TRBV5-1 and TRBJ1-3; a possible D gene is TRBD1 (5 bases). This CDR3 has 16 residues. V was cut by 0 bases and J by 4 bases, with 14 bases left in between. The germline CDR1 and CDR2 sequences are SGHRS and YFSETQ. CDR3 coding DNA: TGCGCCAGCAGCTTGGGGATACGGACAAGAGGAAACACCATATATTTT. Its protein is CASSLGIRTRGNTIYF.

The chain carries TRBV6-1 and TRBJ2-7; D gene uncertain. The CDR3 totals 11 residues. CDR1 MNHNS and CDR2 SASEGT come from the germline V gene. The ends were cut back, 6 bases at V and 3 bases at J, with 6 bases in the middle. The DNA of the CDR3 is TGTGCCAGCAGACGAGACTACGAGCAGTACTTC. It yields the protein CASRRDYEQYF.

In this sample, this clone turned up once. The V call is TRBV7-8, the J call TRBJ2-4, with D possibly matching TRBD2 (6 bases). V lost 5 bases, J lost 1 base, and 15 bases lay in between. CDR1 and CDR2 (germline): SGHVS, FQNEAQ. The CDR3 is 16 residues long. The CDR3 region has the DNA TGTGCCAGCAGCGGAGAGCGGGTTCTGGCCAAAAACATTCAGTACTTC. Translating it yields CASSGERVLAKNIQYF.

This rearrangement joins TRBV7-8 to TRBJ2-7; 12 positions match TRBD2. After removal of 5 bases from V and 2 bases from J, the junction contained 4 bases not matched to a gene. The CDR3 is made up of 15 amino acids. Germline values: CDR1 SGHVS, CDR2 FQNEAQ. This CDR3 is CASSPRTSGTYEQYF. CDR3 DNA sequence: TGTGCCAGCAGCCCTAGGACTAGCGGGACCTACGAGCAGTACTTC.

The genes are TRBV6-6 and TRBJ2-2; D ambiguous. Germline assignment: CDR1 MNHNY and CDR2 SVGAGI (reference sequence). The CDR3 is made up of 13 amino acids. Trimming took off 4 bases at V and 1 base at J, with 4 bases between the two ends. CDR3 coding DNA: TGTGCCAGCAGTTTCGGGAACACCGGGGAGCTGTTTTTT. It specifies CASSFGNTGELFF.

This rearrangement joins TRBV19 to TRBJ1-2, with TRBD1 identical over 7 bases. CDR1 and CDR2 from the germline V gene are LNHDA and SQIVND (reference sequence). The length of the CDR3 is 16 residues. The junction had 9 bases not matched to a gene; V was cut back by 5 bases and J by 0 bases. The CDR3 bases are TGTGCCAGTAGTTTCACCCGACAGGGAACTAACTATGGCTACACCTTC. This codes for CASSFTRQGTNYGYTF.

This clone was counted only a few times. V is TRBV2 and J is TRBJ1-1, with D tentatively TRBD1 (5 bases). CDR3 size: 13 residues. Trimming took 4 bases from V and 1 from J, leaving 7 bases between them. CDR1 is SNHLY and CDR2 is FYNNEI in the germline V gene. For the CDR3, the DNA is TGTGCCAGCAGTGGGGGCAAGAACACTGAAGCTTTCTTT. Residues: CASSGGKNTEAFF. Combining the CDR3 with reference TRBV2 and TRBJ1-1 gives the whole variable domain EPEVTQTPSHQVTQMGQEVILRCVPISNHLYFYWYRQILGQKVEFLVSFYNNEISEKSEIFDDQFSVERPDGSNFTLKIRSTKLEDSAMYFCASSGGKNTEAFFGQGTRLTVV.

This sequence joins TRBV5-1 and TRBJ2-2; 14 bases match TRBD2. Looked up from germline, CDR1 is SGHRS and CDR2 is YFSETQ. The length of the CDR3 is 15 residues. V gave up 7 bases and J gave up 4 bases; unmatched junction bases: 3. CDR3 sequence: CASGGLAGATGELFF. DNA of the CDR3: TGCGCCAGCGGGGGACTAGCGGGGGCCACCGGGGAGCTGTTTTTT.

The chain couples TRBV5-1 to TRBJ1-1; the D is unclear. Germline V gene lookup returns CDR1 SGHRS and CDR2 YFSETQ. This CDR3 contains 15 residues. V was clipped by 0 bases and J by 1 base, with 10 bases between them. The DNA for the CDR3 is TGCGCCAGCAGCTTGGCGGCAGGATCGAACACTGAAGCTTTCTTT. Translating gives CASSLAAGSNTEAFF.

Only one count was recorded for this clone. The rearrangement links TRBV7-9 to TRBJ1-3; unclear D gene. The CDR3 is 15 amino acids. V was shortened by 5 bases and J by 0 bases, with 11 bases between the two germline ends. CDR1 and CDR2 (germline): SEHNR, FQNEAQ (reference sequence). For the CDR3, the DNA is TGTGCCAGCAGCGACAACACGTACTCTGGAAACACCATATATTTT. This translates into CASSDNTYSGNTIYF.

The chain links TRBV5-4 to TRBJ2-7; 10 bases are a match to TRBD1. Germline assignment: CDR1 SGHNT and CDR2 YYREEE (reference sequence). CDR3 length: 15 residues. With 4 bases clipped from V and 3 bases from J, the junction kept 7 bases outside the gene matches. The CDR3 region has the DNA TGTGCCAGCAGCCGGACGACAGGGGGCAACTACGAGCAGTACTTC. This encodes CASSRTTGGNYEQYF.